This paragraph reports one T cell receptor beta chain. Only in-frame clones appear in the TCRdb table, and some are missing; sequencing was by immunoSEQ multiplex PCR. Of some 30,000 clones detected, roughly 89% appear once; the ten largest clones hold roughly 30%. This CDR3 is built from 15 residues. Germline V gives CDR1 LNHNV, CDR2 YYDKDF (reference sequence). With 1 base removed from V and 8 bases from J, the gap between germline ends came to 14 bases. This specimen belongs to a study of OX40 agonist ivuxolimab in advanced cancers. Background on the study: Patients enrolled in dose escalation were diagnosed with hepatocellular carcinoma, melanoma, renal cell or head and neck cancer.

This sample comprised CD4+ or CD8+ T cells sorted from blood, obtained in a trial of the OX40 agonist ivuxolimab. V gene TRBV15 combines with J gene TRBJ1-4, with D perhaps TRBD1 (5 bases). The sequence was collected from an adult with an advanced solid tumor such as melanoma, head and neck, liver or kidney cancer. The CDR3 DNA is TGTGCCACCAGCAGAGCAGGGACGGTCGGAGAAAAACTGTTTTTT. Encoded protein: CATSRAGTVGEKLFF.